This T cell receptor beta chain is from a study of T cells after yellow fever vaccination. In the study overall: SMART-Seq v4 Ultra Low Input handled preparation of low-cell-number fractions.

About this clonotype: Its antigen is not known.

Looked up from germline, CDR1 is SEHNR and CDR2 is FQNEAQ (reference sequence). Trimming left V 5 bases short and J 14 bases short, with 23 bases between. CDR3 length equals 14 residues. Study-level points and caveats: Bulk-population clonotypes that are abundant could appear as contaminants in FACS-sorted repertoires. The study re-detected most primary-vaccination clones after the booster (96% CD4, roughly 90% CD8). The secondary response showed a weaker magnitude and a faster peak, day 5 versus 15.

TCRdb processed the 5' RACE reads anew with MiXCR; each CDR3 protein has one entry. The sample holds approximately 150,000 distinct CDR3 sequences, approximately 10% seen once. Sample: CD8+ T cells sorted from PBMCs, taken 45 days after the yellow fever booster vaccination. V is TRBV7-9 and J is TRBJ2-3; the D gene is possibly TRBD2 (5 bases). The source of this sequence is a young man who received the YFV17D yellow fever vaccine. CDR3 sequence reads: CASSAGPPRFEAYF. The CDR3 DNA sequence: TGTGCCAGCAGCGCGGGTCCCCCGCGGTTCGAAGCGTATTTT.